The clone carrying this T cell receptor (beta chain) was detected once. Produced via immunoSEQ multiplex PCR; TCRdb's table is partial and in-frame only. Of 70,000 or so clones in the sample, approximately 89% were seen once. These data are taken from a study of technical replicates of blood from several donors. Germline V lookup: CDR1 SGHRS, CDR2 YFSETQ. The V segment lost 4 bases and the J segment 7 bases; nucleotides outside the gene matches: 9. The CDR3 extends over 15 amino acids. The chain carries TRBV5-1 and TRBJ2-2, with TRBD1 matching over 8 bases. The TCR sequence derives from a human donor in good health. Some clones in this sample may be carry-over from other donors' samples. The specimen sequenced was PBMCs. In DNA, the CDR3 is TGCGCCAGCAGCCGGGGTCAGGGGGCGAACGGGGAGCTGTTTTTT. Translating it yields CASSRGQGANGELFF.